This TCR beta chain comes out of a study of neurological immune-mediated disorders (dated by TCRdb to the late 2010s). Regarding the complete study: Among the roughly 34 multiple sclerosis patients, relapsing-remitting MS was present in around 31 and secondary progressive MS was present in 3. Using UMI-based sequencing, the study compared peripheral blood TCR-beta repertoires from patients with HTLV-I-associated myelopathy (HAM/TSP), patients with multiple sclerosis, and healthy controls. The cohort included some 68 subjects: roughly 14 with HAM/TSP, around 34 with multiple sclerosis, and some 20 healthy controls. The 95 to 110 TCR-beta libraries covered PBMC samples along with longitudinal samples, technical triplicates, and paired sorted CD4+ and CD8+ T-cell subsets.

This clonotype has a count of ten or more. Its antigen is unknown. Per-base quality was not reported, and no clone a single base away is much larger than it. From a lookup of the germline V gene, CDR1 and CDR2 are SGHVS and FQNEAQ. V lost 5 bases and J lost 5 bases; the stretch between them is 22 bases long. CDR3 length: 17 amino acids, cysteine to phenylalanine. Only the CDR3 DNA stays, 51 bases, in frame from base 1. cDNA was synthesized by template-switch 5'RACE using a primer carrying a 10-nucleotide random unique molecular identifier by which each TCR transcript was tagged. Each sequencing run produced over 160 million TCR-beta sequences covering 15-18 subjects. Total RNA was extracted with the RNeasy kit. The KAPA Real-time Library Amplification kit was used to amplify TCR-beta VDJ regions with primers targeting the TCR constant region and the 5'RACE anchor. Sample indexes and Illumina adaptors were added in a first PCR, after which library yield was increased in a second PCR. After Ampure bead purification, the roughly 650 bp TCR product was size-selected on a 2% E-gel SizeSelection system. Before pooling, libraries had their quality checked on a Bioanalyzer, their concentration measured with Qubit, and their quantity determined with the Kapa Library Quantification kit. Paired-end 2 x 150 bp sequencing of the libraries was performed on an Illumina HiSeq 2500. To increase sequence diversity, about 23-30% phiX was spiked into each library pool. In the source study's methods: The quality-filtered reads were processed with the UMI-based MiGEC pipeline, whose error correction step removed more than 90% of the raw TCR sequences. IMGT germline references were used for alignment of VDJ genes, and clonotypes were defined by a unique CDR3 amino acid sequence together with V-J genes. Clonal expansion, Shannon diversity and CDR3 relatedness (CalcPairwiseDistances, ClusterSamples) were evaluated with VDJtools, and phylogenetic trees were built with CLCbio workbench. A clone was classed as expanded if it had 8 or more unique UMIs, a cutoff based on coefficient-of-variation modelling across technical triplicates. Clones were called with MiXCR by TCRdb after fastp trimmed the public reads at Q25, and only in-frame beta chains were retained. CDR3 protein sequences are deduplicated, and each keeps its most common genes and DNA. The V and J calls come from TCRdb's annotation, not from the publication. The sample table records roughly 60,000 distinct CDR3 sequences; 2% to 3% of these occur just once. The top ten clonotypes cover around 3% of the sample.

For unsorted PBMC libraries, 2 million PBMCs were used after storage in RNAlater at -80 degrees C until RNA extraction. Multiple sclerosis patients were enrolled in a US clinical protocol evaluating disease progression by magnetic resonance imaging. Peripheral blood underwent Ficoll-Hypaque density gradient centrifugation to isolate PBMCs, which were then cryopreserved in liquid nitrogen. Overall results and qualifications from the work: Repertoires from 18 of 34 MS patients were grouped by phylogenetic analysis into a cluster of related CDR3 sequences, suggesting a possible repertoire-level signature. No identical CDR3 amino acid sequences were found to be shared among expanded clones across subjects, suggesting that TCR-beta repertoires were private in all groups. The MS cluster was not associated with any clinical or MRI features, and the authors stated that larger cohorts are needed. TCR clonal expansion was highest in HAM/TSP patients and lowest in MS patients, with MS patients falling below even healthy controls.

In this chain, TRBV7-8 is recombined with TRBJ2-1, with the D gene call left open. This TCR derives from a man aged 45 to 65 with multiple sclerosis. The sample consisted of PBMCs. The DNA is TGTGCCAGCAGCCCTGCGCGCTTTTGGCCGGAGAACAATGAGCAGTTCTTC. The translation is CASSPARFWPENNEQFF. The full variable domain, with segments outside the CDR3 supplied by the reference TRBV7-8 and TRBJ2-1 proteins, appears as GAGVSQSPRYKVAKRGQDVALRCDPISGHVSLFWYQQALGQGPEFLTYFQNEAQLDKSGLPSDRFFAERPEGSVSTLKIQRTQQEDSAVYLCASSPARFWPENNEQFFGPGTRLTVL.